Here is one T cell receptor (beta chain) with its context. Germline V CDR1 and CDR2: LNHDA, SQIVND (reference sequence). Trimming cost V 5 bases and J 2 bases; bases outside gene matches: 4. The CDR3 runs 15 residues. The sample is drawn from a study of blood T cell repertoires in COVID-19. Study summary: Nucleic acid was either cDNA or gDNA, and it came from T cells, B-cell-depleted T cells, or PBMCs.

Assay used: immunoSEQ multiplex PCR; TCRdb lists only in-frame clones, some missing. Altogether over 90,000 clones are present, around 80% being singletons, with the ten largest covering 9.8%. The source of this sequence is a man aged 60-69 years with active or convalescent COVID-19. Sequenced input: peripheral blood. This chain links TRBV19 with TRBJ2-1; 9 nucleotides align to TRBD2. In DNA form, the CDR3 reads TGTGCCAGTAGTCGAGCGGGAGGAGCCTACAATGAGCAGTTCTTC. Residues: CASSRAGGAYNEQFF.